This T cell receptor beta chain was observed in a study of early T cells in non-severe SARS-CoV-2 infection (dated by TCRdb to the early 2020s). Regarding the complete study: TCR sequencing used bulk RNA from unsorted whole blood, so alpha and beta chains could not be paired.

This was a case-control study nested in a cohort of healthcare workers in London, UK, who had nasopharyngeal swab PCR tests and blood samples taken every week. Between 23 and 31 March 2020, the week of the UK lockdown, healthcare workers were enrolled and then followed up weekly for as long as 16 weeks. CDR1 and CDR2, per the germline V gene, are WSHSY and SAAADI. Measured from the cysteine to the phenylalanine, the CDR3 is 10 residues long. Of all the DNA, just the CDR3 is kept, 30 bases in frame from base 1. The V end loses 6 bases and the J end loses 5 bases, and a stretch of 4 bases separates them. This clonotype was picked up many times. Its antigen is currently not known. Base quality data are lacking; no much larger clone is found one base away. Summary of the overall study and its limitations: VDJdb matching was skewed toward anti-spike CD8 responses, so virus-specific expansions were likely underestimated and private and CD4 specificities were missed.

The method behind the library was 5' RACE. Data came from a NextSeq 500. To correct for sequencing error and PCR bias, the TCR library protocol tagged individual cDNA molecules with unique molecular identifiers. Sequencing covered both TCR alpha and beta chains, and within each sample the abundances of alpha and beta sequences were tightly co-correlated. The authors' analysis ran thus. Decombinator V4 was used to annotate TCR sequences for V gene, J gene and CDR3. TCRs were defined as expanded if a significant change between any two time points was detected under a Poisson model with p below 0.0001. Abundances of TCRs were expressed as counts per million after normalisation to the total number of TCRs sequenced in each sample. MAIT TCRs were defined by TRAV1-2 paired with TRAJ12, TRAJ20 or TRAJ33, and iNKT TCRs by TRAV10 paired with TRAJ18. VDJdb, accessed on 1 November 2021, was searched for TCRs annotated for CMV, EBV and SARS-CoV-2, and TCRs annotated for more than one antigen were excluded. The raw public reads went through TCRdb reprocessing: fastp at Q25, MiXCR clone calling, in-frame beta chains kept. Records with the same CDR3 protein are collapsed into one entry carrying the most frequent genes and DNA. The V and J calls were determined by TCRdb, not by the authors. This sample holds around 60,000 distinct CDR3 sequences; about 12% were observed only once. The ten largest make up 4% to 5% of the sample.

The specimen sequenced was whole blood. The chain is made from TRBV10-2 and TRBJ1-1, with no confident D gene call. The sequence was collected from an adult who was a healthcare worker with PCR-confirmed SARS-CoV-2 infection or an uninfected control (not recorded which). The CDR3 amino acid sequence is: CASSETEAFF. The nucleotide sequence is given as TGCGCCAGCAGCGAGACTGAAGCTTTCTTT.